This T cell receptor beta chain is from a study of cytomegalovirus exposure and HLA in healthy donors. Overall study results and limits: Rarity characterized most TCR sequences, yet some public TCRs appeared in many donors. Cytomegalovirus-associated status was assigned to 164 TCR beta chains.

About this clone: Its specificity is unknown.

CDR1 and CDR2 (germline): LNHNV, YYDKDF (reference sequence). This CDR3 contains 12 residues. Trimming took 8 bases from V and 9 from J, leaving 17 bases between them. TCRdb's copy holds only in-frame clones and misses some; the assay was immunoSEQ multiplex PCR. Of about 240,000 clones listed, 86% were seen once; the top ten hold around 1.2%. The chain combines TRBV15 with TRBJ2-7; a weak D match, TRBD2 (6 bases). The sample consisted of PBMCs. The source is a woman aged 25 to 39 in good health and CMV-seropositive. The CDR3 loop reads CATSRRAGGQYF. CDR3 DNA: TGTGCCACCTCCCGGAGGGCGGGTGGGCAGTACTTC.